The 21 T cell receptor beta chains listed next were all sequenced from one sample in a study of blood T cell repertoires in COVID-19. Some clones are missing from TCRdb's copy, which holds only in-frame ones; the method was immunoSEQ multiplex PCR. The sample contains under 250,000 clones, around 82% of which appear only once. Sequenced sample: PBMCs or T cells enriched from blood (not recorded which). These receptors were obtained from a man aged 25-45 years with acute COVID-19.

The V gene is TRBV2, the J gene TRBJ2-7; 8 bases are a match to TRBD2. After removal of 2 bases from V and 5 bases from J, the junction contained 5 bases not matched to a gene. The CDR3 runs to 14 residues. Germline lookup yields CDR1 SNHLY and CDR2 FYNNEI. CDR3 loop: CASSERTSIDEQYF. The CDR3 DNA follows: TGTGCCAGCAGTGAAAGGACTAGCATCGACGAGCAGTACTTC.

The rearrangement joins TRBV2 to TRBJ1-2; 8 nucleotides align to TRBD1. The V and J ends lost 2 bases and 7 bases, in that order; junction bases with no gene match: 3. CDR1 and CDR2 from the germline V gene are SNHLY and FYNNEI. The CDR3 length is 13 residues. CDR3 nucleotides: TGTGCCAGCAGTGAAACAGGGGGGCTTGGCTACACCTTC. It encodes CASSETGGLGYTF. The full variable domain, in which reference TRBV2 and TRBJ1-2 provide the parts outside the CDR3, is EPEVTQTPSHQVTQMGQEVILRCVPISNHLYFYWYRQILGQKVEFLVSFYNNEISEKSEIFDDQFSVERPDGSNFTLKIRSTKLEDSAMYFCASSETGGLGYTFGSGTRLTVV.

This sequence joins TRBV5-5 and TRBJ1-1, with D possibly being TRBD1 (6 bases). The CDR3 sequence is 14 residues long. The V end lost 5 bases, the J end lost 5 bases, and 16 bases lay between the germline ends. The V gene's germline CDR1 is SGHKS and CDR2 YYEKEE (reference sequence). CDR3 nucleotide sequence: TGTGCCAGCAGGACACAGGGCGGGGGGACTGAAGCTTTCTTT. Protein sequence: CASRTQGGGTEAFF.

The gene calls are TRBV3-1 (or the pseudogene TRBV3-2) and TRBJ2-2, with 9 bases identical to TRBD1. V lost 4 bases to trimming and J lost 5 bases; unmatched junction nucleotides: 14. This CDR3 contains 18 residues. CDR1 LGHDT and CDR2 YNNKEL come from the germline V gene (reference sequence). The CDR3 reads CASSRINPGTGRTGELFF. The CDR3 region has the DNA TGTGCCAGCAGCCGGATAAATCCCGGGACAGGGCGTACCGGGGAGCTGTTTTTT.

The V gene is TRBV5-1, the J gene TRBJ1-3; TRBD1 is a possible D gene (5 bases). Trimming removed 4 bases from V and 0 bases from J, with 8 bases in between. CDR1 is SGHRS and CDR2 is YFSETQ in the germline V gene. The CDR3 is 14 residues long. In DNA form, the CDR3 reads TGCGCCAGCAGCCAACAGGTCTCTGGAAACACCATATATTTT. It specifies CASSQQVSGNTIYF.

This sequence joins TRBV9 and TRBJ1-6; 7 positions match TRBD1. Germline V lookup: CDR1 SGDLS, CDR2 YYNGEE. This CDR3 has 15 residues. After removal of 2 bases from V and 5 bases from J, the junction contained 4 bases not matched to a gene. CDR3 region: CASSVTGLDNSPLHF. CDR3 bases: TGTGCCAGCAGCGTGACAGGGTTGGATAATTCACCCCTCCACTTT.

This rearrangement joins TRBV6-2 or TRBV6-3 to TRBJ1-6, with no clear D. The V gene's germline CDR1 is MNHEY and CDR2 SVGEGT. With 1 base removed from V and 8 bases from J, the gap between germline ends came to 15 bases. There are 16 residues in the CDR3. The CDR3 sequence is CASSYFPGWNDSPLHF. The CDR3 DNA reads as TGTGCCAGCAGTTACTTCCCGGGTTGGAATGATTCACCCCTCCACTTT.

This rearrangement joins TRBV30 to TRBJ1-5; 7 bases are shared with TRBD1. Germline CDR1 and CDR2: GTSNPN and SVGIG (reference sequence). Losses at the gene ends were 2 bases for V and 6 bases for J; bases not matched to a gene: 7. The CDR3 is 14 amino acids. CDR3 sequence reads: CAWSRGGVGQPQHF. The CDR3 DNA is TGTGCCTGGAGTAGAGGGGGCGTTGGTCAGCCCCAGCATTTT.

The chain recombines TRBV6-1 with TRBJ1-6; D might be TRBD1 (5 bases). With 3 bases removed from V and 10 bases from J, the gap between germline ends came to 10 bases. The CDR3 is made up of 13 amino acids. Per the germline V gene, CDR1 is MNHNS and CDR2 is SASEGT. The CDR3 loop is CASSEGGGSPLHF. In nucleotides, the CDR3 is TGTGCCAGCAGTGAGGGGGGTGGCTCACCCCTCCACTTT.

CDR3 coding DNA: TGTGCCAGCACATGGGGGCCGGCGTACCAAGAGACCCAGTACTTC. Its translation: CASTWGPAYQETQYF. The chain uses TRBV6-5 and TRBJ2-5; a weak D match, TRBD1 (6 bases). The CDR3 length is 15 residues. Germline V lookup: CDR1 MNHEY, CDR2 SVGAGI. V was clipped by 7 bases and J by 0 bases, with 15 bases between them.

The CDR3 bases are TGCGCCAGCAGCTTGGAAGGGACAGTAAACACCGGGGAGCTGTTTTTT. This translates into CASSLEGTVNTGELFF. The chain uses TRBV5-1 and TRBJ2-2; TRBD1 agrees at 7 bases. The CDR3 extends over 16 amino acids. After removal of 0 bases from V and 2 bases from J, the junction contained 4 bases not matched to a gene. Germline V gene sequence: CDR1 SGHRS, CDR2 YFSETQ.

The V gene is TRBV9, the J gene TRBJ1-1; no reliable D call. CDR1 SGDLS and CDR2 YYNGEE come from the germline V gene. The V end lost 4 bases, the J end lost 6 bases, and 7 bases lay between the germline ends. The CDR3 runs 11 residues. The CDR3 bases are TGTGCCAGCAGCCCCCTCCCTGAAGCTTTCTTT. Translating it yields CASSPLPEAFF.

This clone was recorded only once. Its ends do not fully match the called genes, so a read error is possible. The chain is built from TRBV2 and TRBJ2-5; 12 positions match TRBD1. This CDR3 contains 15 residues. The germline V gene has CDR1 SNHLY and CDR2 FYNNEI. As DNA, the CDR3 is TGTGCCAGCAAGAGGGACAGGGGGCCTGCGGAGACCCAATACTTC. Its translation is CASKRDRGPAETQYF.

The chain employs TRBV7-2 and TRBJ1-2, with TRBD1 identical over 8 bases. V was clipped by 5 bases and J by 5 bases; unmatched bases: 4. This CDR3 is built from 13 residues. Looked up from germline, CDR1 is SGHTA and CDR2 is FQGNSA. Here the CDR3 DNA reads TGTGCCAGCAGCATCAGGGGGCTGTATGGCTACACCTTC. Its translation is CASSIRGLYGYTF.

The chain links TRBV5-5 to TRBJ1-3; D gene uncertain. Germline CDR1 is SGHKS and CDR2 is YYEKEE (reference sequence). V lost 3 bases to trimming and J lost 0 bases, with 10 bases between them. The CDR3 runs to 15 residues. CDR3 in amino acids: CASSSWTASGNTIYF. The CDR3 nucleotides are TGTGCCAGCAGCTCCTGGACTGCCTCTGGAAACACCATATATTTT.

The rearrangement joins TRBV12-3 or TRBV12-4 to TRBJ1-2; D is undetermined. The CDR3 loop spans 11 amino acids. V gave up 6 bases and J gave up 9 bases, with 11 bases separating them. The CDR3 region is CASSEGGRYTF. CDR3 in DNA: TGTGCCAGCAGCGAGGGTGGGCGCTACACCTTC.

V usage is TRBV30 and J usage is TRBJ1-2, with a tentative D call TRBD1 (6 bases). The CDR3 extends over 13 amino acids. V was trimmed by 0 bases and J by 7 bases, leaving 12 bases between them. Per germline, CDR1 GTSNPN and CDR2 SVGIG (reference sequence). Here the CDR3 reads CAWSVWGLGGYTF. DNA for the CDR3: TGTGCCTGGAGTGTATGGGGGCTAGGTGGCTACACCTTC.

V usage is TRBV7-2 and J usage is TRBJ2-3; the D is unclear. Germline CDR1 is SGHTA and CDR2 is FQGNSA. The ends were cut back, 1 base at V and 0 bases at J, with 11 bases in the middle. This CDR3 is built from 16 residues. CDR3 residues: CASSLGLGSSTDTQYF. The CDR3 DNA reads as TGTGCCAGCAGCTTAGGGTTGGGCTCTAGCACAGATACGCAGTATTTT.

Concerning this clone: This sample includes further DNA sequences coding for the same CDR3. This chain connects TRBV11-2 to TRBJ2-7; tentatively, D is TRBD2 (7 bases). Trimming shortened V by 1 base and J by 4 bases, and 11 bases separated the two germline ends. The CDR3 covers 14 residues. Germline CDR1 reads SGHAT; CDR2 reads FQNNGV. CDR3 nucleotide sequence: TGTGCCAGCAGCTTAGGCGGGGGCGGTTACGAGCAGTACTTC. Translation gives CASSLGGGGYEQYF.

Here the CDR3 reads CASSLEGMPYGYTF. In nucleotides, the CDR3 is TGCGCCAGCAGCTTGGAGGGGATGCCCTATGGCTACACCTTC. The chain recombines TRBV5-1 with TRBJ1-2; tentative D call: TRBD1 (5 bases). The CDR3 is 14 residues long. From germline, CDR1 is SGHRS and CDR2 YFSETQ. V dropped 0 bases and J dropped 4 bases, with 10 bases sitting between them.

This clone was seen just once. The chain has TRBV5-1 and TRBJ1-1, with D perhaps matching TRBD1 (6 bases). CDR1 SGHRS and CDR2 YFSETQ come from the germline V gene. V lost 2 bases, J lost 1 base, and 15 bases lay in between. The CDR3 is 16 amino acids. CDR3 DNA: TGCGCCAGCAGCTTAAATGGGGTGGGACAGAACACTGAAGCTTTCTTT. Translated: CASSLNGVGQNTEAFF.